Listed below are T cell receptor beta chains from one sample, sequenced in a study of human T cells and chemical hapten exposure. TCRdb recomputed calls from the 5' RACE reads with MiXCR, one row per CDR3 protein. This sample has under 150,000 distinct CDR3 sequences; around a fifth occur once, and the top ten carry around 2.8%. These receptor sequences come from a human donor in good health. Each CDR3 is given with its conserved first and last residue. A D gene is named only where the DNA matches it firmly. The size field is filled for only some rows; it gives once, few, many or a size class.

cdr3_nt cdr3_aa clone_size j_call cdr3_length d_call v_call
TGTGCCAGCAGTTACTCAACCGACAGAAATAGCAATCAGCCCCAGCATTTT CASSYSTDRNSNQPQHF - TRBJ1-5 17 - TRBV6-6
TGTGCCAGCACCCTCTGGCGGGGAGAGCCCCAGCATTTT CASTLWRGEPQHF - TRBJ1-5 13 - TRBV7-2
TGCAGCGTTATAGGACAGAGCACTGAAGCTTTCTTT CSVIGQSTEAFF - TRBJ1-1 12 - TRBV29-1
TGTGCCAGTTCTACGCACGGCGGTTACAATGAGCAGTTCTTC CASSTHGGYNEQFF few TRBJ2-1 14 - TRBV6-1
TGTGCCAGCAGCTTGGTCCCCGGAACTAGCACAGATACGCAGTATTTT CASSLVPGTSTDTQYF few TRBJ2-3 16 - TRBV5-5
TGTGCCAGCACCCCCGTCTCGGGGCGAGATACGCAGTATTTT CASTPVSGRDTQYF few TRBJ2-3 14 - TRBV27
TGTGCCAGCAGTACCAGGACGCGACCGCACGGGGAGCTGTTTTTT CASSTRTRPHGELFF - TRBJ2-2 15 - TRBV27
TGCGCCAGCACCTTAATTTCATCGGGGACTCAGCAGTATTTT CASTLISSGTQQYF few TRBJ2-3 14 - TRBV5-1
TGCAGTGCTAGAAGGGACAGGGGCGAGCAGTACTTC CSARRDRGEQYF - TRBJ2-7 12 TRBD1 TRBV20-1
TGTGCCAGCAGTTTAGGAAGCTCCTATAATTCACCCCTCCACTTT CASSLGSSYNSPLHF - TRBJ1-6 15 - TRBV28
TGTGCCGCCACAGCGCCGAACACCGGGGAGCTGTTTTTT CAATAPNTGELFF few TRBJ2-2 13 - TRBV24-1
TGTGCCTGGACCCTTCGGAGGGCGGGAGGAGTAGGGACCCAGTACTTC CAWTLRRAGGVGTQYF - TRBJ2-5 16 TRBD2 TRBV30
TGCGCCAGCAGCTTGGCACAGGGAGGCTCTGGGGCCAACGTCCTGACTTTC CASSLAQGGSGANVLTF - TRBJ2-6 17 - TRBV5-1
TGTGCCAGCAGTTTAGGTACTAGCGGGAGGGCCGGGTACGAGCAGTACTTC CASSLGTSGRAGYEQYF few TRBJ2-7 17 TRBD2 TRBV28
TGTGCCAGCAGCGTCCTGAGGACGCCCTACAATGAGCAGTTCTTC CASSVLRTPYNEQFF few TRBJ2-1 15 - TRBV11-2
TGTGCCAGTACCCCAGGGCAAAGCAATCAGCCCCAGCATTTT CASTPGQSNQPQHF - TRBJ1-5 14 - TRBV19
TGTGCCACCAGCGCATCAGGGAACACTGAAGCTTTCTTT CATSASGNTEAFF - TRBJ1-1 13 - TRBV24-1
TGTGCCAGCAGTTACGATGGAACTAGCGGGAAGGATACACAGTATTTT CASSYDGTSGKDTQYF - TRBJ2-3 16 TRBD2 TRBV6-6
TGTGCCAGCAGTACTACAGGGCTCACGGCTGGAAACACCATATATTTT CASSTTGLTAGNTIYF few TRBJ1-3 16 - TRBV27
TGTGCCAGCAGCTCCATCCTAGCGGCCTCCTACAATGAGCAGTTCTTC CASSSILAASYNEQFF few TRBJ2-1 16 TRBD2 TRBV5-4
TGTGCCAGCAGTTTACGAGAAAACAATGAGCAGTTCTTC CASSLRENNEQFF - TRBJ2-1 13 - TRBV27
TGTGCCAGCGGCGACAGCCTTTTCTTCAATTCACCCCTCCACTTT CASGDSLFFNSPLHF few TRBJ1-6 15 - TRBV21-1
TGTGCCAGCAGCAACGGACGGAACAATGAGCAGTTCTTC CASSNGRNNEQFF - TRBJ2-1 13 - TRBV7-6
TGTGCCAGCAGCTTAGGGTGGGACAGTCAAGATACGCAGTATTTT CASSLGWDSQDTQYF - TRBJ2-3 15 TRBD1 TRBV7-9
TGTGCCATCAGGGAAGCTTTCTTT CAIREAFF - TRBJ1-1 8 - TRBV10-3
TGTGCCAGCAGCTTACTCCGAGAGAACACTGAAGCTTTCTTT CASSLLRENTEAFF - TRBJ1-1 14 - TRBV7-8
TGCGCCAGCAGCTCATTAGCGGGACCCCAAGAGACCCAGTACTTC CASSSLAGPQETQYF few TRBJ2-5 15 TRBD2 TRBV5-1
TGCGCCAGCAGGGAGGGCCAGACTAGCACAGATACGCAGTATTTT CASREGQTSTDTQYF many TRBJ2-3 15 - TRBV5-1
TGCAGCGTTGTGGGGGGGGGAAAATCCTACGAGCAGTACTTC CSVVGGGKSYEQYF - TRBJ2-7 14 TRBD2 TRBV29-1
TGTGCCAGCAGTGGCTCTGCCGTGTTCTTT CASSGSAVFF - TRBJ1-1 10 - TRBV25-1
TGTGCCAGCAGCACTCTAGCGGGAGGGGCCTCCTACAATGAGCAGTTCTTC CASSTLAGGASYNEQFF - TRBJ2-1 17 TRBD2 TRBV7-9
TGTGCCACCAGCAGGACAGTGTCCAATCAGCCCCAGCATTTT CATSRTVSNQPQHF - TRBJ1-5 14 - TRBV15
TGTGCCAGCAGTCGAGGGACGGTCTCTGGGGCCAACGTCCTGACTTTC CASSRGTVSGANVLTF many TRBJ2-6 16 - TRBV6-5
TGTGCCAGCAGCTCACCCCCGGGGGATAAGGGTTGGGACACTGAAGCTTTCTTT CASSSPPGDKGWDTEAFF - TRBJ1-1 18 - TRBV27
TGTGCCAGCAGCCGGGACAGGGTGGCAGATACGCAGTATTTT CASSRDRVADTQYF few TRBJ2-3 14 TRBD1 TRBV5-4
TGTGCCAGTAGTAGCCCTCCGGGGGGGATATACAATGAGCAGTTCTTC CASSSPPGGIYNEQFF - TRBJ2-1 16 TRBD2 TRBV19
TGTGCCAGCAGATTCCCCGGTCGGGGGACAGCCACCTACGAGCAGTACTTC CASRFPGRGTATYEQYF - TRBJ2-7 17 - TRBV11-2
TGTGCCAGCAGTTACAGGGCTAGCACAGATACGCAGTATTTT CASSYRASTDTQYF - TRBJ2-3 14 - TRBV6-2/TRBV6-3
TGTGCCAGCAGCGTAGACGGGGGCGAGCCGTTCTTC CASSVDGGEPFF - TRBJ2-1 12 - TRBV9
TGTGCCAGCAGTGAAAGGGGACGGCCTAGCGAAGGCTACACCTTC CASSERGRPSEGYTF - TRBJ1-2 15 - TRBV6-1
TGTGCCAGCAGGGGACAGGGGGCAATAGATGAAAAACTGTTTTTT CASRGQGAIDEKLFF few TRBJ1-4 15 TRBD1 TRBV6-5
TGTGCCAGCAGCCAAGAAGAAGGGACTAGCGGGAGATTC CASSQEEGTSGRF few TRBJ2-7 13 TRBD2 TRBV4-2
TGTGCTAGTGGTTTCAATGGAGAGACCCAGTACTTC CASGFNGETQYF - TRBJ2-5 12 - TRBV12-5
TGTGCCAGCAGCTTATACCCGACAGGGAAGATCGCTGAAGCTTTCTTT CASSLYPTGKIAEAFF - TRBJ1-1 16 TRBD1 TRBV7-9
TGTGCCTGGAAGGGGCCGACTCCCGTCACAGATACGCAGTATTTT CAWKGPTPVTDTQYF - TRBJ2-3 15 - TRBV30
TGTGCCAGCAGCCAGGAGGTCTATGGCTACACCTTC CASSQEVYGYTF few TRBJ1-2 12 - TRBV7-9
TGTGCCAGCAGAACCGGGAGCAATTCACCCCTCCACTTT CASRTGSNSPLHF - TRBJ1-6 13 - TRBV12-3/TRBV12-4
TGTGCCAGCAGTTTAGTCTGGAGTTTCGACAGCCATTCTAGCTCCTACGAGCAGTACTTC CASSLVWSFDSHSSSYEQYF - TRBJ2-7 20 - TRBV28
TGTGCCAGCAGCTTAGCCGGGGTATTAACTGAAGCTTTCTTT CASSLAGVLTEAFF - TRBJ1-1 14 - TRBV11-2
TGTGCCAGCAGGGTAGCGGGGGCCTACAATGAGCAGTTCTTC CASRVAGAYNEQFF - TRBJ2-1 14 TRBD2 TRBV12-3/TRBV12-4
TGTGCCAGCAGTACCGGGCCGCAGAACACTGAAGCTTTCTTT CASSTGPQNTEAFF - TRBJ1-1 14 - TRBV28
TGTGCCAGCCGTACCGTGGGGGGAAGGCTGTCCGGGGAGCTGTTTTTT CASRTVGGRLSGELFF few TRBJ2-2 16 - TRBV19
TGTGCCAGCAGCGAACAGGGGCAACCCCAGCATTTT CASSEQGQPQHF few TRBJ1-5 12 TRBD1 TRBV5-4